The 20 T cell receptor beta chains listed next were all sequenced from one sample in a study of cytomegalovirus exposure and HLA in healthy donors. Assay: immunoSEQ multiplex PCR; the TCRdb copy retains only in-frame clones and omits some. This sample has roughly 200,000 clones, with 84% found just once. What was sequenced was PBMCs. The receptors here all came from a woman aged 18-30 years in good health and CMV-seropositive.

This chain links TRBV29-1 with TRBJ2-4, with D perhaps matching TRBD2 (6 bases). The V gene's germline CDR1 is SQVTM and CDR2 ANQGSEA. The V end was cut by 0 bases, the J end by 2 bases, with 26 bases between. This CDR3 region has 20 residues. The CDR3: CSVEDGTPQDGRGTKNIQYF. In nucleotides, the CDR3 is TGCAGCGTTGAAGATGGGACTCCTCAAGACGGGCGGGGAACCAAAAACATTCAGTACTTC. Using reference TRBV29-1 and TRBJ2-4 for the parts outside the CDR3, the full variable domain is SAVISQKPSRDICQRGTSLTIQCQVDSQVTMMFWYRQQPGQSLTLIATANQGSEATYESGFVIDKFPISRPNLTFSTLTVSNMSPEDSSIYLCSVEDGTPQDGRGTKNIQYFGAGTRLSVL.

The chain employs TRBV27 and TRBJ2-6; TRBD1 might be the D (6 bases). In germline, CDR1 is MNHEY, CDR2 SMNVEV (reference sequence). The CDR3 contains 18 residues. V was trimmed by 6 bases and J by 1 base, leaving 19 bases between them. This chain's CDR3 is CASSNLVDSASGANVLTF. DNA of the CDR3: TGTGCCAGCAGCAACCTGGTGGACAGCGCTTCTGGGGCCAACGTCCTGACTTTC. The full variable domain, completed using reference TRBV27 and TRBJ2-6, is EAQVTQNPRYLITVTGKKLTVTCSQNMNHEYMSWYRQDPGLGLRQIYYSMNVEVTDKGDVPEGYKVSRKEKRNFPLILESPSPNQTSLYFCASSNLVDSASGANVLTFGAGSRLTVL.

V is TRBV6-6 and J is TRBJ2-1; D gene unclear. This CDR3 is built from 13 residues. CDR1 MNHNY and CDR2 SVGAGI come from the germline V gene (reference sequence). V was cut by 2 bases and J by 7 bases, with 9 bases left in between. The CDR3 here is CASSYRRGNEQFF. CDR3 in DNA: TGTGCCAGCAGTTACAGACGAGGTAATGAGCAGTTCTTC.

The count of this clone is one. The CDR3 DNA sequence: TGTGCCAGCAGTTTGACAGTTCTGGAGACCCAGTACTTC. Encoded protein: CASSLTVLETQYF. This chain joins TRBV6-5 and TRBJ2-5, with a possible D match to TRBD1 (5 bases). V was pared by 4 bases and J by 5 bases, with 11 bases between. The germline gives CDR1 MNHEY, CDR2 SVGAGI. This CDR3 is built from 13 residues.

V and J are TRBV27 and TRBJ2-1; TRBD2 matches 8 bases. The germline V gene has CDR1 MNHEY and CDR2 SMNVEV (reference sequence). J gave up 4 bases and V 5 bases, and 4 bases lay outside the gene matches. The CDR3 is made up of 14 amino acids. This chain's CDR3 is CASSIIAGYNEQFF. The CDR3 region has the DNA TGTGCCAGCAGTATCATAGCGGGGTACAATGAGCAGTTCTTC.

J is TRBJ2-7 and V is TRBV6-6; 9 bases map to TRBD1. The CDR3 spans 16 residues. The V and J ends lost 5 bases and 3 bases, in that order; junction bases with no gene match: 11. Germline V gene sequence: CDR1 MNHNY, CDR2 SVGAGI (reference sequence). DNA for the CDR3: TGTGCCAGCAGTCCCCGGGGACAGGGTTCTGGCTACGAGCAGTACTTC. It yields the protein CASSPRGQGSGYEQYF.

This chain uses TRBV5-1 with TRBJ2-1; D may be TRBD2 (6 bases). The CDR3 loop spans 11 amino acids. Looked up from germline, CDR1 is SGHRS and CDR2 is YFSETQ. The V end lost 1 base, the J end lost 10 bases, and 6 bases lay between the germline ends. CDR3 in amino acids: CASSLRGEQFF. Written as DNA, the CDR3 is TGCGCCAGCAGCTTGCGGGGGGAGCAGTTCTTC.

The CDR3 spells CASSSTVGDYGYTF. CDR3 DNA: TGCGCCAGCAGCTCGACAGTGGGCGACTATGGCTACACCTTC. The V call is TRBV5-1, the J call TRBJ1-2, with TRBD1 as a possible D gene (5 bases). Germline loops: CDR1 SGHRS, CDR2 YFSETQ. This CDR3 contains 14 residues. V lost 3 bases and J 3 bases, leaving 12 bases between the germline ends.

This clone was observed once. V is TRBV9 and J is TRBJ2-1, with a weak D call TRBD2 (7 bases). The germline CDR1 and CDR2 sequences are SGDLS and YYNGEE. The CDR3 spans 16 residues. V lost 6 bases and J 6 bases, leaving 22 bases between the germline ends. The CDR3 nucleotides read TGTGCCAGCAATCAAGGGGGGGGAGCCCGGTTCAATGAGCAGTTCTTC. Translation: CASNQGGGARFNEQFF.

The rearrangement uses TRBV2 and TRBJ2-7, with 7 bases fitting TRBD2. Losses at the gene ends were 1 base for V and 9 bases for J; bases not matched to a gene: 9. This CDR3 is 14 amino acids long. The V gene's germline CDR1 is SNHLY and CDR2 FYNNEI. DNA for the CDR3: TGTGCCAGCAGTGAAGACGTGGGCGGGGGAGCGCAGTACTTC. Its translation: CASSEDVGGGAQYF.

The chain joins TRBV5-1 to TRBJ2-5; weak D call: TRBD1 (6 bases). Trimming cost V 6 bases and J 0 bases, with 15 bases left between them. The germline V gene has CDR1 SGHRS and CDR2 YFSETQ. CDR3 size: 15 residues. The CDR3 loop reads CASTRQGLDQETQYF. CDR3 sequence (DNA): TGCGCCAGCACCCGCCAGGGGCTCGACCAAGAGACCCAGTACTTC.

The V and J genes are TRBV6-5 and TRBJ1-1; TRBD1 matches at 10 bases. V dropped 8 bases and J dropped 5; count of bases not matched to a gene: 11. Per germline, CDR1 MNHEY and CDR2 SVGAGI. The CDR3 totals 15 residues. CDR3 in DNA: TGTGCCAGCGTGACAGGACAGGGGGATGGGACTGAAGCTTTCTTT. This translates into CASVTGQGDGTEAFF.

A few counts support this clone. The chain joins TRBV6-4 to TRBJ1-2, with D tentatively TRBD1 (5 bases). V lost 5 bases to trimming and J lost 5 bases, with 12 bases between them. CDR3 length: 13 residues. Germline CDR1 is MRHNA and CDR2 is SNTAGT. CDR3 region: CASSPDSGYGYTF. The CDR3 DNA reads TGTGCCAGCAGTCCCGACAGTGGGTATGGCTACACCTTC.

This chain links TRBV7-2 with TRBJ1-2; unclear D gene. V was trimmed by 3 bases and J by 2 bases, leaving 13 bases between them. Germline assignment: CDR1 SGHTA and CDR2 FQGNSA. CDR3 length: 15 amino acids. The CDR3 DNA follows: TGTGCCAGCAGCTTCGGCAGGCCTCAAAACTATGGCTACACCTTC. Its translation is CASSFGRPQNYGYTF.

This chain connects TRBV2 to TRBJ2-2; D unresolved. The CDR3 length is 14 residues. Trimming shortened V by 8 bases and J by 3 bases, and 13 bases separated the two germline ends. Germline assignment: CDR1 SNHLY and CDR2 FYNNEI. The chain's CDR3 is CASVAHLDTGELFF. The CDR3 DNA reads TGTGCCAGCGTGGCCCATCTTGACACCGGGGAGCTGTTTTTT.

The chain carries TRBV13 and TRBJ2-7; D is perhaps TRBD2 (7 bases). This CDR3 is built from 15 residues. Trimming took 3 bases from V and 0 from J, leaving 12 bases between them. Germline CDR1 is PRHDT and CDR2 is FYEKMQ (reference sequence). CDR3 residues: CASSFGGGSSYEQYF. The CDR3 bases are TGTGCCAGCAGCTTTGGGGGCGGGAGCTCCTACGAGCAGTACTTC.

The chain has TRBV2 and TRBJ2-1; 8 bases agree with TRBD1. Germline CDR1 and CDR2: SNHLY and FYNNEI. V dropped 6 bases and J dropped 2; count of bases not matched to a gene: 6. The CDR3 consists of 15 residues. The CDR3 region is CASSADRGAYNEQFF. The CDR3 region has the DNA TGTGCCAGCAGCGCCGACAGGGGTGCCTACAATGAGCAGTTCTTC.

This CDR3 is CASSVTGGTDTQYF. CDR3 DNA sequence: TGTGCCAGCAGTGTTACGGGGGGAACAGATACGCAGTATTTT. V usage is TRBV6-1 and J usage is TRBJ2-3; TRBD2 matches at 7 bases. V shed 4 bases and J 3 bases; nucleotides not matched to a gene: 4. Germline lookup yields CDR1 MNHNS and CDR2 SASEGT. The CDR3 runs to 14 residues.

This chain links TRBV9 with TRBJ1-6; 9 nucleotides agree with TRBD1. The J segment lost 10 bases and the V segment lost 3 bases, leaving 5 bases of the junction unmatched. Germline values: CDR1 SGDLS, CDR2 YYNGEE. This CDR3 has 14 residues. The CDR3 region has the DNA TGTGCCAGCAGCGGCGAGGGACAGGGCTCACCCCTCCACTTT. Translated, it gives CASSGEGQGSPLHF.

This sequence joins TRBV7-6 and TRBJ2-5, with a weak D call TRBD2 (6 bases). Trimming left V 0 bases short and J 3 bases short, with 20 bases between. Germline lookup yields CDR1 SGHVS and CDR2 FNYEAQ. The CDR3 is 18 residues long. The CDR3 is CASSLALAIWDSKETQYF. CDR3 DNA: TGTGCCAGCAGCTTAGCGTTAGCGATCTGGGACTCGAAAGAGACCCAGTACTTC.